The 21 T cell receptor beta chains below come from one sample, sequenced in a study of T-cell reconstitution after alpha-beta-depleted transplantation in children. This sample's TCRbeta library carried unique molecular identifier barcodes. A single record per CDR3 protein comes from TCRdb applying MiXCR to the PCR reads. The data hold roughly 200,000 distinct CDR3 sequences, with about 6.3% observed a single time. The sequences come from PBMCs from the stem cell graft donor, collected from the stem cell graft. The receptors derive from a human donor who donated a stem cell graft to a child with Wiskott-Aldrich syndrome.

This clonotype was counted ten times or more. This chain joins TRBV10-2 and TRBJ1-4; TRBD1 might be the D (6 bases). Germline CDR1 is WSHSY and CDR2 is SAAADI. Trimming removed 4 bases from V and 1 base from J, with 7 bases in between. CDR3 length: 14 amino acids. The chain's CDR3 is CASSVQGTNEKLFF. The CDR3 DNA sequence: TGCGCCAGCAGTGTACAGGGAACTAATGAAAAACTGTTTTTT.

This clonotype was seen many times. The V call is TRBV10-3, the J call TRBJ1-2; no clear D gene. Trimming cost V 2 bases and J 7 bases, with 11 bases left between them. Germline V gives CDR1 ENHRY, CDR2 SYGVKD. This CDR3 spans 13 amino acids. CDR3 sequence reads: CAISETGLPGYTF. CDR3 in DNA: TGTGCCATCAGTGAGACCGGGCTCCCTGGCTACACCTTC.

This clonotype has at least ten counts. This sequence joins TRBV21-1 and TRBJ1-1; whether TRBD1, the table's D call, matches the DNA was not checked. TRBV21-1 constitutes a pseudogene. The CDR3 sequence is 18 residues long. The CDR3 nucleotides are TGTGCCAGCAGCAAAGTACGGGACGGATGTCTTTCGAACACTGAAGCTTTCTTT. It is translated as CASSKVRDGCLSNTEAFF.

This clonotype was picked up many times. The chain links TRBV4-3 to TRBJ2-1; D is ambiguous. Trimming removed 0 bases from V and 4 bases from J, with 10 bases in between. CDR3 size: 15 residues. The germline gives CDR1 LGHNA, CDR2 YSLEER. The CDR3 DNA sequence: TGCGCCAGCAGCCAAGAGGTACGGTCTTACAATGAGCAGTTCTTC. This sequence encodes CASSQEVRSYNEQFF.

The CDR3 reads CASSRAGGWKNEQFF. The CDR3 bases are TGTGCCAGCAGCAGAGCGGGAGGGTGGAAAAATGAGCAGTTCTTC. The chain carries TRBV7-9 and TRBJ2-1, with 10 bases that match TRBD2. Germline assignment: CDR1 SEHNR and CDR2 FQNEAQ (reference sequence). The V and J ends lost 5 bases and 7 bases, in that order; junction bases with no gene match: 8. The CDR3 loop spans 15 amino acids. Variable domain in full (rest from reference TRBV7-9 and TRBJ2-1): DTGVSQNPRHKITKRGQNVTFRCDPISEHNRLYWYRQTLGQGPEFLTYFQNEAQLEKSRLLSDRFSAERPKGSFSTLEIQRTEQGDSAMYLCASSRAGGWKNEQFFGPGTRLTVL.

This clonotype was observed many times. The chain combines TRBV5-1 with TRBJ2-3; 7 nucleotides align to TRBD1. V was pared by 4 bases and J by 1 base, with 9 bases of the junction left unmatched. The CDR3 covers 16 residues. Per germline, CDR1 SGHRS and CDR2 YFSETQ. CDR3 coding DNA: TGCGCCAGCAGCCAAGGACAGGTTATCCGCACAGATACGCAGTATTTT. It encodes CASSQGQVIRTDTQYF.

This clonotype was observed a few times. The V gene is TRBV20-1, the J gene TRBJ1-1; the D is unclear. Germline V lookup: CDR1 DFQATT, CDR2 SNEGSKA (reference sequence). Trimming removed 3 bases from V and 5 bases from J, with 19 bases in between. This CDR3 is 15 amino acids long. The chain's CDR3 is CSASSPGDFGTEAFF. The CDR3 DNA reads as TGCAGTGCTAGTAGCCCCGGGGATTTTGGAACTGAAGCTTTCTTT.

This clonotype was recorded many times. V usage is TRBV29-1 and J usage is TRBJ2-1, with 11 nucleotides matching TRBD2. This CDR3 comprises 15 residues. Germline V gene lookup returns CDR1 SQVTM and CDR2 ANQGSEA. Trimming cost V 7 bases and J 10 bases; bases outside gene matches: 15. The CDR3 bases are TGCAGCGCCGCGCTGCTAGCGGGAGGTTTGGGGGAGCAGTTCTTC. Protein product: CSAALLAGGLGEQFF.

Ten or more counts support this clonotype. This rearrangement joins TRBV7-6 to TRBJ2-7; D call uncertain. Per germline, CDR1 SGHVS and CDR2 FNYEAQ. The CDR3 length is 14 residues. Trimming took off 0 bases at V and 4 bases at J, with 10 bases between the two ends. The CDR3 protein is CASSLAVLSYEQYF. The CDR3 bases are TGTGCCAGCAGCTTAGCTGTCTTGTCGTACGAGCAGTACTTC.

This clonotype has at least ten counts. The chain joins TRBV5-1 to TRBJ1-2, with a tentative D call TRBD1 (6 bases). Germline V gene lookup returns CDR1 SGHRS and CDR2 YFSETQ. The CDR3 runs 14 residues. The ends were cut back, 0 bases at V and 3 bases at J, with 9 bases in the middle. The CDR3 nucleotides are TGCGCCAGCAGCTTGGTTAGGGGGGACTATGGCTACACCTTC. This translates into CASSLVRGDYGYTF.

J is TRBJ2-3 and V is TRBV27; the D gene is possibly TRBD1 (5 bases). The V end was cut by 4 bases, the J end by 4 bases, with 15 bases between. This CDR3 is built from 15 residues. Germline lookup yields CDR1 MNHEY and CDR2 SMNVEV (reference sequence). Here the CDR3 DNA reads TGTGCCAGCAGTTCACAGGAGAGGTGGTCAGATACGCAGTATTTT. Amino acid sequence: CASSSQERWSDTQYF.

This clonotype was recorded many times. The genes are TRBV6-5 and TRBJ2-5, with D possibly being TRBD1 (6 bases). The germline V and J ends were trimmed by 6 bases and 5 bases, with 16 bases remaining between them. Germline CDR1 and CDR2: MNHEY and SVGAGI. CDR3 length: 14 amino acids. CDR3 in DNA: TGTGCCAGCAGACTCGACAGGCCGCGGGAGACCCAGTACTTC. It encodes CASRLDRPRETQYF.

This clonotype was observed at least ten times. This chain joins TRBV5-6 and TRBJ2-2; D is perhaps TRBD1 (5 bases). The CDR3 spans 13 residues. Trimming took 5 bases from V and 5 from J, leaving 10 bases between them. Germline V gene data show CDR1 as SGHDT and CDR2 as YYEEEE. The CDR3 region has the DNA TGTGCCAGCAGGGGGCGAAGGACCGGGGAGCTGTTTTTT. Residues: CASRGRRTGELFF. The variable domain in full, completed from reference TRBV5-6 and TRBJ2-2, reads DAGVTQSPTHLIKTRGQQVTLRCSPKSGHDTVSWYQQALGQGPQFIFQYYEEEERQRGNFPDRFSGHQFPNYSSELNVNALLLGDSALYLCASRGRRTGELFFGEGSRLTVL.

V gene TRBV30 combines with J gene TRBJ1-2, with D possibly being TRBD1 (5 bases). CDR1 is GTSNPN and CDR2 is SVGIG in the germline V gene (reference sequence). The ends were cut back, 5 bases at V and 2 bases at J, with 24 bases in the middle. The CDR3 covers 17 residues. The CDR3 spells CAWLRATDRGGNYGYTF. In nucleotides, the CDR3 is TGTGCCTGGCTTAGGGCGACAGACAGAGGAGGAAACTATGGCTACACCTTC.

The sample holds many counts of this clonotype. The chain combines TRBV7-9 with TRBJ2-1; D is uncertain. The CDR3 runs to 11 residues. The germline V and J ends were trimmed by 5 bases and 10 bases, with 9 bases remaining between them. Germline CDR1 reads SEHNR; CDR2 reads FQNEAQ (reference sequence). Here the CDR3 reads CASSPATEQFF. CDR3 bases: TGTGCCAGCAGCCCAGCGACAGAGCAGTTCTTC.

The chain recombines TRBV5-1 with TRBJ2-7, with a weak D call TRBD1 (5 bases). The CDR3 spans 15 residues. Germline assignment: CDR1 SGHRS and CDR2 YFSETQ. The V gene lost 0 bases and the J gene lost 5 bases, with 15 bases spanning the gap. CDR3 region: CASSLGGWQGDEQYF. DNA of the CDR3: TGCGCCAGCAGCTTGGGAGGTTGGCAGGGCGACGAGCAGTACTTC.

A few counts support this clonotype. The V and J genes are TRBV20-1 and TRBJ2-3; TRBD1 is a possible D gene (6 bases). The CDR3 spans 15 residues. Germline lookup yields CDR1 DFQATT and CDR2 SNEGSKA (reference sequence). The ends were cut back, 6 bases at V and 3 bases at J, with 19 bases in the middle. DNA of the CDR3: TGCAGTGCCAGATCTCCGAAGGGGGATACAGATACGCAGTATTTT. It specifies CSARSPKGDTDTQYF.

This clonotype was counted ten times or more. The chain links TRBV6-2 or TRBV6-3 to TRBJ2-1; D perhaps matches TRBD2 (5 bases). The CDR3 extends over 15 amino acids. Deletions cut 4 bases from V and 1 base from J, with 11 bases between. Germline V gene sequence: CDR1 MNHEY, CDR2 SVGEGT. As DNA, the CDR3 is TGTGCCAGCAGTTGGGCGGAGGTGTCCTACAATGAGCAGTTCTTC. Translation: CASSWAEVSYNEQFF.

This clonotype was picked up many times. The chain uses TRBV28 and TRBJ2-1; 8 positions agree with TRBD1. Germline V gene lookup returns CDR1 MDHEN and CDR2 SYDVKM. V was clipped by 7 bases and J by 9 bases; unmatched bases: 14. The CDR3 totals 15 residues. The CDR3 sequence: CASIRRQGATGEQFF. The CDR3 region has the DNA TGTGCCAGCATCCGCAGGCAGGGGGCGACGGGTGAGCAGTTCTTC.

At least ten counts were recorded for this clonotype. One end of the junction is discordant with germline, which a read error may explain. In nucleotides, the CDR3 is TGTGTCAGCAGTTACCGTCAGCCAGCGGGAGGATCCTACGAGCAGTACTTC. Translated: CVSSYRQPAGGSYEQYF. The rearrangement uses TRBV6-5 and TRBJ2-7; 9 positions match TRBD2. CDR1 is MNHEY and CDR2 is SVGAGI in the germline V gene. This CDR3 contains 17 residues.

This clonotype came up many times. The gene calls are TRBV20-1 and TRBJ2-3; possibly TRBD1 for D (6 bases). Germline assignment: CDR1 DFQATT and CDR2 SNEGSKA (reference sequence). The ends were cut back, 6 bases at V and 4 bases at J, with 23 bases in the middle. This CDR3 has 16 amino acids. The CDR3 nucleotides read TGCAGTGCAACCGGAATGCCAGGGGTTTGGGCAGATACGCAGTATTTT. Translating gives CSATGMPGVWADTQYF.